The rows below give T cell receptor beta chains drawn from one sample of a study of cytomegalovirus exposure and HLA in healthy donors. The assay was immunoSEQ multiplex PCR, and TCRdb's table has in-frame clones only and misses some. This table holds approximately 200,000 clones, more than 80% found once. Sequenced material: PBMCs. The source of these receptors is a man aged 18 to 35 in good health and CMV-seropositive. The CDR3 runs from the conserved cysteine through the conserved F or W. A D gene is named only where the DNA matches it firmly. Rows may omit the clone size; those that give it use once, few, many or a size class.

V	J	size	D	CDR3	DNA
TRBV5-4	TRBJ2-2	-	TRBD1	CASSLGDRGITGELFF	TGTGCCAGCAGCTTAGGTGACAGGGGGATCACCGGGGAGCTGTTTTTT
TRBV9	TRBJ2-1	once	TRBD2	CASSRDNSGRDNEQFF	TGTGCCAGCTCTCGAGACAACAGCGGGAGGGACAATGAGCAGTTCTTC
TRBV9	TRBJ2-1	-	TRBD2	CASSKLAGVQPSGNEQFF	TGTGCCAGCAGTAAACTAGCGGGAGTCCAGCCTTCCGGCAATGAGCAGTTCTTC
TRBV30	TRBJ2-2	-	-	CAWTPGSDTGELFF	TGTGCCTGGACCCCCGGGTCCGACACCGGGGAGCTGTTTTTT
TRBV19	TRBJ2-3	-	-	CASSSGQRGDTQYF	TGTGCCAGTAGTAGTGGGCAGAGAGGGGATACGCAGTATTTT
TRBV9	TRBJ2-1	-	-	CASTLDPTIIGDEQFF	TGTGCCAGCACCTTGGACCCCACCATAATCGGGGATGAGCAGTTCTTC
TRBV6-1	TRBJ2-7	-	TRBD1	CASSETGTGAYEQYF	TGTGCCAGCAGTGAAACGGGGACAGGGGCTTACGAGCAGTACTTC
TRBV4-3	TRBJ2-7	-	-	CASSVGQPSYEQYF	TGCGCCAGCAGCGTCGGACAGCCTTCCTACGAGCAGTACTTC
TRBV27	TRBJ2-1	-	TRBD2	CASSTLAGKAYNEQFF	TGTGCCAGCAGTACATTAGCGGGGAAAGCGTACAATGAGCAGTTCTTC
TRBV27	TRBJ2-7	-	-	CASSDSSSSYEQYF	TGTGCCAGCAGTGACAGTTCAAGCTCCTACGAGCAGTACTTC
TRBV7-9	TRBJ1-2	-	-	CASSFGFGGDGYTF	TGTGCCAGCAGCTTTGGGTTTGGAGGGGATGGCTACACCTTC
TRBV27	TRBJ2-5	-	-	CASSLGGLEQYF	TGTGCCAGCAGTTTAGGTGGGTTGGAGCAGTACTTC
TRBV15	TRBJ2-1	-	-	CATLAERGYNEQFF	TGTGCCACCCTCGCGGAGAGAGGCTACAATGAGCAGTTCTTC
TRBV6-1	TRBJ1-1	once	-	CASSVRDSLNTEAFF	TGTGCCAGCAGTGTCAGAGACAGTTTGAACACTGAAGCTTTCTTT
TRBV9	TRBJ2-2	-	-	CASSARGATGELFF	TGTGCCAGCAGCGCGCGCGGGGCCACCGGGGAGCTGTTTTTT
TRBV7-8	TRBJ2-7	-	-	CASSRSGYEQYF	TGTGCCAGCAGCCGTAGCGGCTACGAGCAGTACTTC
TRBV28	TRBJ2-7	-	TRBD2	CASGGTRTGLADYEQYF	TGTGCCAGCGGAGGGACACGGACGGGACTAGCGGACTACGAGCAGTACTTC
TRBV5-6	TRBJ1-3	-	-	CASSLSRKGAGNTIYF	TGTGCCAGCAGCTTGAGCAGGAAGGGGGCTGGAAACACCATATATTTT
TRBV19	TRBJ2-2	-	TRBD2	CASTQAGLAGPGGTGELFF	TGTGCCAGTACCCAGGCCGGGCTAGCGGGTCCCGGGGGGACCGGGGAGCTGTTTTTT
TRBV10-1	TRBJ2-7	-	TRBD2	CASCTEGLAGTYEQYF	TGCGCCAGCTGTACAGAGGGACTAGCGGGGACCTACGAGCAGTACTTC
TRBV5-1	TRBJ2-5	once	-	CASSLVSSPQETQYF	TGCGCCAGCAGCTTGGTTTCTAGTCCCCAAGAGACCCAGTACTTC
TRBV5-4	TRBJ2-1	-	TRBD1	CASSPRQGAGNEQFF	TGTGCCAGCAGCCCGAGGCAGGGGGCGGGCAATGAGCAGTTCTTC
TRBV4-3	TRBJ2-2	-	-	CASSQELIATGGELFF	TGCGCCAGCAGCCAAGAACTAATAGCGACGGGCGGGGAGCTGTTTTTT
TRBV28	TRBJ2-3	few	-	CASSSPGERISTDTQYF	TGTGCCAGCAGTTCCCCAGGGGAGCGAATTAGCACAGATACGCAGTATTTT
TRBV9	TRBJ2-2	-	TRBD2	CASSTERGAGELFF	TGTGCCAGCAGCACAGAGCGGGGGGCCGGGGAGCTGTTTTTT
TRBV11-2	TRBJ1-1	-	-	CASSLEWQRTEAFF	TGTGCCAGCAGCTTAGAGTGGCAGAGGACTGAAGCTTTCTTT
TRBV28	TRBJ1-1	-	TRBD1	CASRSTGPNTEAFF	TGTGCCAGCAGATCGACAGGGCCGAACACTGAAGCTTTCTTT
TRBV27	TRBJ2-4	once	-	CASSSSAKNIQYF	TGTGCCAGCAGTTCCTCAGCCAAAAACATTCAGTACTTC
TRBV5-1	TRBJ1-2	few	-	CASSLAIQGSFPTF	TGCGCCAGCAGCTTGGCCATACAGGGATCCTTCCCCACCTTC
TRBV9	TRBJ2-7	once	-	CASPLVEGPTTYEQYF	TGTGCCAGCCCCCTAGTGGAGGGACCGACGACGTACGAGCAGTACTTC
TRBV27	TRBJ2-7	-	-	CASGDYEQYF	TGTGCCAGCGGAGACTACGAGCAGTACTTC
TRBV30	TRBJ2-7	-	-	CAWSREDEQYF	TGTGCCTGGAGTAGGGAGGACGAGCAGTACTTC
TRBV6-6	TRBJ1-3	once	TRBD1	CASSPTGDTIYF	TGTGCCAGCAGCCCGACAGGGGACACCATATATTTT
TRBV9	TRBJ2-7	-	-	CASSVPNEQYF	TGTGCCAGCAGCGTCCCAAACGAGCAGTACTTC
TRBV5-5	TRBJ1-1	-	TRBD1	CASSGMTGQGNTEAFF	TGTGCCAGCAGCGGGATGACAGGGCAGGGGAACACTGAAGCTTTCTTT
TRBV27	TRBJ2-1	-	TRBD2	CASSWTSGSNEQFF	TGTGCCAGCAGTTGGACTAGCGGGAGTAATGAGCAGTTCTTC
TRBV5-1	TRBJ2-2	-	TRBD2	CASSPTSGANTGELFF	TGCGCCAGCAGCCCTACCAGCGGGGCGAACACCGGGGAGCTGTTTTTT
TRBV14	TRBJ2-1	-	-	CASSLPGTKYNEQFF	TGTGCCAGCAGCCTCCCCGGGACAAAGTACAATGAGCAGTTCTTC
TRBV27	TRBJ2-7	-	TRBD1	CASSLSGPDRGSYEQYF	TGTGCCAGCAGTTTATCGGGGCCGGACAGGGGATCCTACGAGCAGTACTTC
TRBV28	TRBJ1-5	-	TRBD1	CASSILPGQGAYSNQPQHF	TGTGCCAGCAGTATCCTACCGGGACAGGGAGCGTATAGCAATCAGCCCCAGCATTTT